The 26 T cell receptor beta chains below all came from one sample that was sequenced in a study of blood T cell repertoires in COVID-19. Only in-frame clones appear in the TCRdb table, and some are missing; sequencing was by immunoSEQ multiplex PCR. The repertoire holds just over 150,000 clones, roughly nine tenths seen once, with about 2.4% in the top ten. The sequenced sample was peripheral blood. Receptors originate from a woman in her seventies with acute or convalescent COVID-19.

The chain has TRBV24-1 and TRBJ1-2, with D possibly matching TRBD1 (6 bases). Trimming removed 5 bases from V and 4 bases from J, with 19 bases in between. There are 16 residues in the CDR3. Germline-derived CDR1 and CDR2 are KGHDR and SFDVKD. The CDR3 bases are TGTGCCACCAGTGCCCCCACGGTAGGGGGTGGCTATGGCTACACCTTC. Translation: CATSAPTVGGGYGYTF.

CDR3 amino acids: CASGRGVNTEAFF. CDR3 in DNA: TGTGCCAGCGGACGGGGGGTTAACACTGAAGCTTTCTTT. The gene calls are TRBV12-3 or TRBV12-4 and TRBJ1-1, with D tentatively TRBD1 (5 bases). This CDR3 contains 13 residues. The V gene lost 8 bases and the J gene lost 2 bases, with 12 bases spanning the gap.

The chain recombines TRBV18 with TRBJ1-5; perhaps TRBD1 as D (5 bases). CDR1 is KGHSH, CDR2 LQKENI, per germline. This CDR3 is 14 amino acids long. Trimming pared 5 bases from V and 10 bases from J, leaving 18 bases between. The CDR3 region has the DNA TGTGCCAGCTCAGCAGGGTCGGGAGTCCGTCCCCAGCATTTT. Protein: CASSAGSGVRPQHF.

Here the CDR3 reads CASSQLAGGRETQYF. The CDR3 region has the DNA TGTGCCAGCAGCCAATTAGCGGGGGGCCGGGAGACCCAGTACTTC. J is TRBJ2-5 and V is TRBV3-1 (or the pseudogene TRBV3-2); 10 nucleotides match TRBD2. The V segment lost 2 bases and the J segment 5 bases; nucleotides outside the gene matches: 5. This CDR3 has 15 residues. From germline, CDR1 is LGHDT and CDR2 YNNKEL (reference sequence).

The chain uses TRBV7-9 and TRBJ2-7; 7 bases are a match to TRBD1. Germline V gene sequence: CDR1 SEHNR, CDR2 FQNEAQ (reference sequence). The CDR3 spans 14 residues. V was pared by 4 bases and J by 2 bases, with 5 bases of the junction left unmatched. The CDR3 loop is CASSWRQGAYEQYF. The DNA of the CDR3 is TGTGCCAGCAGCTGGAGACAGGGTGCCTACGAGCAGTACTTC.

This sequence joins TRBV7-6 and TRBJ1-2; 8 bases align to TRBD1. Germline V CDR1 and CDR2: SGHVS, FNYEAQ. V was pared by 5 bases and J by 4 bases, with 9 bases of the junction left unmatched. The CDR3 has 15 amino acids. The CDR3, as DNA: TGTGCCAGCAGCCCCCGGACAGGGACAGGCTATGGCTACACCTTC. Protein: CASSPRTGTGYGYTF.

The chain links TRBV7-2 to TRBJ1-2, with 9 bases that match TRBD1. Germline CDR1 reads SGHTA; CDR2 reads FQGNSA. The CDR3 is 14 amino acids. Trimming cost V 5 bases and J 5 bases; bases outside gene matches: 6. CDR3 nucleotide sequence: TGTGCCAGCAGCACAGCCGGGACAGGGTATGGCTACACCTTC. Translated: CASSTAGTGYGYTF.

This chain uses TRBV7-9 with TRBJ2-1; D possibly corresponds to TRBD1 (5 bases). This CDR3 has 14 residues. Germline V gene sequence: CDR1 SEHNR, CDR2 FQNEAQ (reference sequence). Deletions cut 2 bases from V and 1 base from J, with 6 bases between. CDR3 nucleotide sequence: TGTGCCAGCAGCTTACAGGGATCCTACAATGAGCAGTTCTTC. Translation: CASSLQGSYNEQFF.

CDR3 region: CASSLGTGLTPEAFF. The DNA for the CDR3 is TGCGCCAGCAGCTTGGGTACGGGACTAACTCCTGAAGCTTTCTTT. The V call is TRBV5-1, the J call TRBJ1-1; maybe TRBD1 (5 bases). CDR3 length: 15 amino acids. The germline gives CDR1 SGHRS, CDR2 YFSETQ. Between the trimmed V and J ends, which lost 0 bases and 6 bases, there was a span of 15 bases.

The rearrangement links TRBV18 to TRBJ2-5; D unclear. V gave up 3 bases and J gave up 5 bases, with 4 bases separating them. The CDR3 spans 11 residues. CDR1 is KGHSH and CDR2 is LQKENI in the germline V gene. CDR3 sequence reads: CASSPSETQYF. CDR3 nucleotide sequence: TGTGCCAGCTCACCGAGTGAGACCCAGTACTTC. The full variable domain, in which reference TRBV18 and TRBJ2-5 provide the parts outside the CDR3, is NAGVMQNPRHLVRRRGQEARLRCSPMKGHSHVYWYRQLPEEGLKFMVYLQKENIIDESGMPKERFSAEFPKEGPSILRIQQVVRGDSAAYFCASSPSETQYFGPGTRLLVL.

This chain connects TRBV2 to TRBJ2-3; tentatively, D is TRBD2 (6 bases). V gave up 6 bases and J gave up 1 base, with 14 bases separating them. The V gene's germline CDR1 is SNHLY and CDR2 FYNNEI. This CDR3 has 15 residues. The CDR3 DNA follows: TGTGCCAGCAGCGGCCGGGGGTGGGGCACAGATACGCAGTATTTT. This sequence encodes CASSGRGWGTDTQYF.

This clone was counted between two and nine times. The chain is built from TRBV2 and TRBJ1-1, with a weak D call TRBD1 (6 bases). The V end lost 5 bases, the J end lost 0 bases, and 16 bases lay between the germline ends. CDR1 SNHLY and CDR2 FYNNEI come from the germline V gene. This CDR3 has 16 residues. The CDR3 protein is CASSLQGPSLNTEAFF. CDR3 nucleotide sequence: TGTGCCAGCAGTTTACAGGGCCCCTCTCTGAACACTGAAGCTTTCTTT.

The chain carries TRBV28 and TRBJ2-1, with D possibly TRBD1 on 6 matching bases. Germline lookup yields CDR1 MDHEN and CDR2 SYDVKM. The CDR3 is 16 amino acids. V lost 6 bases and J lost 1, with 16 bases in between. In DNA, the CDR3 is TGTGCCAGCAGCCCACTCGACAGGCTTTCCTACAATGAGCAGTTCTTC. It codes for CASSPLDRLSYNEQFF.

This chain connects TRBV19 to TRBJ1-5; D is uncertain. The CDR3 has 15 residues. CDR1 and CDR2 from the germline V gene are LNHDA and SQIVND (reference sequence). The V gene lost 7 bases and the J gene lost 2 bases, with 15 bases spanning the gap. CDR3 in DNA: TGTGCCAGTACTGATCGGGGATTCGGCAATCAGCCCCAGCATTTT. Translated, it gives CASTDRGFGNQPQHF.

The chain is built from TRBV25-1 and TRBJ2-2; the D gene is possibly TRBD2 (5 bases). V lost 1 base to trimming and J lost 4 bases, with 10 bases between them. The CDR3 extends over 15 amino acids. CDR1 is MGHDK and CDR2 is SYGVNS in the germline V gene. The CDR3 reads CASSELQGSTGELFF. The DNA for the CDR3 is TGTGCCAGCAGTGAATTACAAGGGAGCACCGGGGAGCTGTTTTTT.

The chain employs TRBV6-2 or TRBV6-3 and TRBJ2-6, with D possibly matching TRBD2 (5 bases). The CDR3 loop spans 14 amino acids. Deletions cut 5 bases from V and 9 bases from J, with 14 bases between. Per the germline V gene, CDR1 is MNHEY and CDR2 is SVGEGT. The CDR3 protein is CASSRSGMGNVLTF. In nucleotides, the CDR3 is TGTGCCAGCAGTAGATCCGGGATGGGCAACGTCCTGACTTTC.

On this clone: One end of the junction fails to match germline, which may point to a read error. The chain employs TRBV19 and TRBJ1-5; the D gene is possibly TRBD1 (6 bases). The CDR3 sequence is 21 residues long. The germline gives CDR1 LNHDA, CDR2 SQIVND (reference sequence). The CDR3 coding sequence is TGTGCCAGTAAGGAACCCGGGGGGGCCAATCAGCCCCATGGGGTCAATCGGCCCCAGCATTTT. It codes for CASKEPGGANQPHGVNRPQHF.

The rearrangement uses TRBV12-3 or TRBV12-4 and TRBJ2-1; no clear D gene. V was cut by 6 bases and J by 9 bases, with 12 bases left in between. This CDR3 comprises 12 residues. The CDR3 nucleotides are TGTGCCAGCAGCCGAGATAATGGTGAGCAGTTCTTC. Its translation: CASSRDNGEQFF.

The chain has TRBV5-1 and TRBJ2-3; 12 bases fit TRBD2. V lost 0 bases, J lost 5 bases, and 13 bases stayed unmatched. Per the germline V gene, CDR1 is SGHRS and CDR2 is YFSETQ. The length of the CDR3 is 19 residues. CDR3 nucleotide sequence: TGCGCCAGCAGCTTGGAGAGTAGCGGACTAGCGGGGAGCCAAGATACGCAGTATTTT. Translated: CASSLESSGLAGSQDTQYF.

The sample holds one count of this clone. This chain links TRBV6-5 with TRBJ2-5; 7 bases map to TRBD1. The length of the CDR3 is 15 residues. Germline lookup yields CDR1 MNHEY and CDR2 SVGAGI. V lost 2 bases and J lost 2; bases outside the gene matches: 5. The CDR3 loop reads CASSYHGTDQETQYF. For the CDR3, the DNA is TGTGCCAGCAGTTACCACGGGACAGATCAAGAGACCCAGTACTTC.

CDR3 in amino acids: CATSDPGQGKTQYF. CDR3 in DNA: TGTGCCACCAGTGATCCCGGACAGGGGAAGACCCAGTACTTC. J is TRBJ2-5 and V is TRBV24-1; TRBD1 agrees at 9 bases. In germline, CDR1 is KGHDR, CDR2 SFDVKD. J lost 6 bases, V lost 3 bases, and 4 bases had no gene match. This CDR3 has 14 amino acids.

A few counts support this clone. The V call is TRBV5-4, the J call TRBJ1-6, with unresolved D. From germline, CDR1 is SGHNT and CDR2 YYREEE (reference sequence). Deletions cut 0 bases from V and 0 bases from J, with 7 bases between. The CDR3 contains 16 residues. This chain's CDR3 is CASSLDPSSYNSPLHF. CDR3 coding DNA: TGTGCCAGCAGCTTGGACCCGAGCTCCTATAATTCACCCCTCCACTTT. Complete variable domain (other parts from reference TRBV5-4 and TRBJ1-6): ETGVTQSPTHLIKTRGQQVTLRCSSQSGHNTVSWYQQALGQGPQFIFQYYREEENGRGNFPPRFSGLQFPNYSSELNVNALELDDSALYLCASSLDPSSYNSPLHFGNGTRLTVT.

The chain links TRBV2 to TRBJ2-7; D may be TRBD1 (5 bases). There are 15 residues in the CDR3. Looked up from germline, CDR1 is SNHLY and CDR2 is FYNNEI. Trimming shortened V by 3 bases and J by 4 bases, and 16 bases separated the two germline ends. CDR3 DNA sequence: TGTGCCAGCAGTGATGACCAGGGTGGAGTTTACGAGCAGTACTTC. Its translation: CASSDDQGGVYEQYF.

The CDR3 nucleotides read TGTGCCAGCAGCCCGGACAGGGGGCAAGGCTACACCTTC. Translating gives CASSPDRGQGYTF. The chain recombines TRBV11-2 with TRBJ1-2; 11 nucleotides align to TRBD1. The CDR3 loop spans 13 amino acids. V lost 5 bases to trimming and J lost 8 bases; unmatched junction nucleotides: 4. Looked up from germline, CDR1 is SGHAT and CDR2 is FQNNGV.

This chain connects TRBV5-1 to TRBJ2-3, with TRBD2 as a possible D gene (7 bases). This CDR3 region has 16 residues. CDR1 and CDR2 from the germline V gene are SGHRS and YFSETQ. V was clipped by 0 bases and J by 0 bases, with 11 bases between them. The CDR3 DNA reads TGCGCCAGCAGCTTGGTGGGGGGGCGGAGCACAGATACGCAGTATTTT. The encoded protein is CASSLVGGRSTDTQYF.

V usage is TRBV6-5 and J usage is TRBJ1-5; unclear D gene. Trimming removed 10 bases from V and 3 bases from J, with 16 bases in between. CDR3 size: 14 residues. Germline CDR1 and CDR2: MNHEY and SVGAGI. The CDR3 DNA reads TGTGCCACCACTATAGACGGAGTCAATCAGCCCCAGCATTTT. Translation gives CATTIDGVNQPQHF.